The 30 T cell receptor beta chains listed next were all sequenced from one sample in a study of early T cells in non-severe SARS-CoV-2 infection. Via MiXCR, TCRdb re-called the 5' RACE reads, giving one row per CDR3 protein. The sample carries some 87,000 distinct CDR3 sequences, roughly an eighth recorded once. The specimen was whole blood. All receptors derive from an adult who was a healthcare worker with PCR-confirmed SARS-CoV-2 infection or an uninfected control (not recorded which).

This clonotype was seen many times. This rearrangement joins TRBV7-9 to TRBJ2-5; 8 bases line up with TRBD1. Germline CDR1 reads SEHNR; CDR2 reads FQNEAQ (reference sequence). J was trimmed by 4 bases and V by 5 bases; bases with no gene match: 9. The CDR3 contains 15 residues. CDR3 protein: CASSTPRQGLETQYF. CDR3 coding DNA: TGTGCCAGCAGCACCCCCCGACAGGGGCTAGAGACCCAGTACTTC. Full variable domain (rest looked up from reference TRBV7-9 and TRBJ2-5): DTGVSQNPRHKITKRGQNVTFRCDPISEHNRLYWYRQTLGQGPEFLTYFQNEAQLEKSRLLSDRFSAERPKGSFSTLEIQRTEQGDSAMYLCASSTPRQGLETQYFGPGTRLLVL.

This clonotype has just a few counts. The chain joins TRBV12-3 or TRBV12-4 to TRBJ1-1; no definite D call. The length of the CDR3 is 14 residues. Between the trimmed V and J ends, which lost 5 bases and 0 bases, there was a span of 10 bases. This CDR3 is CASSIQLMNTEAFF. DNA of the CDR3: TGTGCCAGCAGTATACAGCTTATGAACACTGAAGCTTTCTTT.

Comments on this clonotype: The junction does not match germline at one end; this may be a read error. The genes are TRBV7-7 and TRBJ2-1; maybe TRBD1 (6 bases). CDR3 length: 12 amino acids. Germline CDR1 is SSHAT and CDR2 is FNYEAQ (reference sequence). The CDR3 loop reads CASSLEGGQQFF. The CDR3 region has the DNA TGTGCTAGCAGCTTAGAAGGGGGTCAGCAGTTCTTC.

This clonotype was picked up many times. CDR3 residues: CASSLVGGGQTQYF. CDR3 nucleotides: TGTGCCAGCAGCTTAGTAGGGGGGGGACAGACCCAGTACTTC. The chain couples TRBV7-2 to TRBJ2-5, with a tentative D call TRBD2 (7 bases). The CDR3 is 14 amino acids. With 1 base removed from V and 6 bases from J, the gap between germline ends came to 12 bases. Germline V gene lookup returns CDR1 SGHTA and CDR2 FQGNSA.

Only a few counts were recorded for this clonotype. The V gene is TRBV6-2 or TRBV6-3, the J gene TRBJ2-7; TRBD2 agrees at 12 bases. CDR1 and CDR2 (germline): MNHEY, SVGEGT. The J segment lost 0 bases and the V segment lost 2 bases, leaving 2 bases of the junction unmatched. The length of the CDR3 is 16 residues. The CDR3 protein is CASSYGLAGISYEQYF. As DNA, the CDR3 is TGTGCCAGCAGTTACGGACTAGCGGGGATCTCCTACGAGCAGTACTTC.

In its sample, this clonotype was seen many times. The chain is built from TRBV12-3 or TRBV12-4 and TRBJ2-3, with TRBD1 matching over 8 bases. The CDR3 extends over 16 amino acids. V lost 6 bases and J lost 2; bases outside the gene matches: 10. CDR3 nucleotides: TGTGCCAGCAGGCCGACAGGGGTGGCCCACACAGATACGCAGTATTTT. It is translated as CASRPTGVAHTDTQYF.

This clonotype came up many times. This chain links TRBV6-5 with TRBJ2-3; perhaps D is TRBD1 or TRBD2 (6 bases each). V was shortened by 4 bases and J by 2 bases, with 13 bases between the two germline ends. Germline-derived CDR1 and CDR2 are MNHEY and SVGAGI. The CDR3 runs 15 residues. The CDR3 region has the DNA TGTGCCAGCAGTTCAACGGGGGCCGCCACAGATACGCAGTATTTT. It is translated as CASSSTGAATDTQYF.

This clonotype was seen at least ten times. J is TRBJ1-2 and V is TRBV10-2, with a possible D match to TRBD1 (5 bases). CDR1 is WSHSY and CDR2 is SAAADI in the germline V gene. This CDR3 comprises 13 residues. Trimming shortened V by 7 bases and J by 5 bases, and 14 bases separated the two germline ends. CDR3 protein: CASTLRDGYGYTF. The CDR3 region has the DNA TGCGCCAGCACCCTCAGGGACGGGTATGGCTACACCTTC.

As concerns this clonotype: Given a much more abundant clone one base away, this may be a read error. The chain joins TRBV3-1 to TRBJ2-1; no reliable D call. Per the germline V gene, CDR1 is LGHDT and CDR2 is YNNKEL (reference sequence). This CDR3 spans 14 amino acids. The CDR3 region has the DNA TGTGCCAGCAGCCCCCGGGCCCTCTACAGTGAGCAGTTCTTC. Protein: CASSPRALYSEQFF.

Only a few counts were recorded for this clonotype. The chain joins TRBV9 to TRBJ2-5, with a possible D match to TRBD2 (6 bases). The CDR3 has 14 residues. Trimming removed 0 bases from V and 5 bases from J, with 11 bases in between. Germline CDR1 reads SGDLS; CDR2 reads YYNGEE. The CDR3: CASSVDGTLETQYF. CDR3 coding DNA: TGTGCCAGCAGCGTAGACGGGACTCTTGAGACCCAGTACTTC.

V usage is TRBV6-2 or TRBV6-3 and J usage is TRBJ2-3, with a weak D call TRBD1 (7 bases). The germline gives CDR1 MNHEY, CDR2 SVGEGT. V gave up 8 bases and J gave up 3 bases, with 12 bases separating them. CDR3 length: 13 residues. The CDR3 region is CASLSGGTDTQYF. The DNA for the CDR3 is TGTGCCAGCCTCTCAGGGGGGACAGATACGCAGTATTTT.

The J gene is TRBJ2-4, the V gene TRBV3-1; possibly TRBD2 for D (7 bases). The CDR3 contains 17 residues. Germline V lookup: CDR1 LGHDT, CDR2 YNNKEL (reference sequence). V lost 0 bases, J lost 6 bases, and 18 bases lay in between. CDR3 DNA sequence: TGTGCCAGCAGCCAAGATTTTCGGGGCGGGGGCCCAAACATTCAGTACTTC. Its protein is CASSQDFRGGGPNIQYF.

This clonotype showed up many times. In DNA, the CDR3 is TGTGCCAGCAGCCCTAGCGGGGGGGCCCGCACAGATACGCAGTATTTT. Its protein product is CASSPSGGARTDTQYF. This chain connects TRBV7-8 to TRBJ2-3; 12 nucleotides align to TRBD2. The junction had 4 bases not matched to a gene; V was cut back by 5 bases and J by 1 base. The CDR3 is 16 amino acids. Germline CDR1 reads SGHVS; CDR2 reads FQNEAQ.

The chain carries TRBV5-1 and TRBJ1-3, with D possibly TRBD1 on 5 matching bases. The germline V gene encodes CDR1 SGHRS and CDR2 YFSETQ. CDR3 length equals 15 residues. Deletions cut 7 bases from V and 3 bases from J, with 17 bases between. CDR3 DNA: TGCGCCAGCCGGGAGGGGACCTCAATTGGAAACACCATATATTTT. Protein product: CASREGTSIGNTIYF.

This clonotype was observed many times. The DNA of the CDR3 is TGCGCCAGCAGCTTGGAGGGGGGTCTTGAAAAACTGTTTTTT. It encodes CASSLEGGLEKLFF. The chain recombines TRBV5-1 with TRBJ1-4, with a tentative D call TRBD1 (6 bases). Per germline, CDR1 SGHRS and CDR2 YFSETQ. Trimming took 0 bases from V and 7 from J, leaving 10 bases between them. CDR3 size: 14 residues.

This clonotype appeared a few times. The J gene is TRBJ2-1, the V gene TRBV12-5, with D perhaps TRBD1 (5 bases). Germline V gene data show CDR1 as LGHNT and CDR2 as FRNRAP. Trimming shortened V by 4 bases and J by 3 bases, and 19 bases separated the two germline ends. The CDR3 extends over 17 amino acids. The CDR3 region is CASGSTLRGNFYNEQFF. In DNA form, the CDR3 reads TGTGCTAGTGGTTCAACCCTTAGGGGAAACTTCTACAATGAGCAGTTCTTC.

This clonotype was found many times. This chain links TRBV12-3 or TRBV12-4 with TRBJ1-3, with D tentatively TRBD1 (5 bases). The CDR3 loop spans 16 amino acids. V gave up 4 bases and J gave up 1 base, with 14 bases separating them. The CDR3 region is CASSWVQGASGNTIYF. CDR3 bases: TGTGCCAGCAGTTGGGTGCAGGGAGCATCTGGAAACACCATATATTTT.

This clonotype was detected many times. The chain's CDR3 is CASSLVGGETDTQYF. CDR3 nucleotide sequence: TGTGCCAGCAGCTTAGTAGGGGGGGAGACAGATACGCAGTATTTT. The chain combines TRBV7-8 with TRBJ2-3; tentative D call: TRBD2 (7 bases). V was pared by 1 base and J by 3 bases, with 11 bases between. Germline loops: CDR1 SGHVS, CDR2 FQNEAQ. The CDR3 runs to 15 residues. Full variable domain (outside the CDR3, taken from reference TRBV7-8 and TRBJ2-3): GAGVSQSPRYKVAKRGQDVALRCDPISGHVSLFWYQQALGQGPEFLTYFQNEAQLDKSGLPSDRFFAERPEGSVSTLKIQRTQQEDSAVYLCASSLVGGETDTQYFGPGTRLTVL.

The sample holds a few counts of this clonotype. The V call is TRBV18, the J call TRBJ2-5; 9 bases fit TRBD2. J was trimmed by 1 base and V by 2 bases; bases with no gene match: 5. Germline assignment: CDR1 KGHSH and CDR2 LQKENI. This CDR3 has 16 residues. DNA of the CDR3: TGTGCCAGCTCACCAAAGATAGCGGGGGCCCAAGAGACCCAGTACTTC. Amino acids: CASSPKIAGAQETQYF.

In its sample, this clonotype was seen many times. The V gene is TRBV5-1, the J gene TRBJ2-7; tentative D call: TRBD1 (6 bases). Germline V gene data show CDR1 as SGHRS and CDR2 as YFSETQ. V was clipped by 0 bases and J by 0 bases, with 10 bases between them. The CDR3 has 15 amino acids. The CDR3: CASSLGTALSYEQYF. The CDR3, as DNA: TGCGCCAGCAGCTTGGGGACAGCCCTCTCCTACGAGCAGTACTTC.

The gene calls are TRBV28 and TRBJ2-7; D call uncertain. Germline lookup yields CDR1 MDHEN and CDR2 SYDVKM. V shed 3 bases and J shed 2 bases, with 11 bases lying between them. The length of the CDR3 is 14 residues. The CDR3 DNA reads TGTGCCAGCAGTTTGGAGACCCTGGCCTACGAGCAGTACTTC. Encoded protein: CASSLETLAYEQYF. Drawing the rest from reference TRBV28 and TRBJ2-7, the complete variable domain is DVKVTQSSRYLVKRTGEKVFLECVQDMDHENMFWYRQDPGLGLRLIYFSYDVKMKEKGDIPEGYSVSREKKERFSLILESASTNQTSMYLCASSLETLAYEQYFGPGTRLTVT.

To note about this clonotype: This may come from a read error, since a much larger clone is one base off. J is TRBJ1-2 and V is TRBV7-9; D perhaps matches TRBD1 (5 bases). Germline CDR1 and CDR2: SEHNR and FQNEAQ (reference sequence). CDR3 length equals 13 residues. The CDR3: CVSSLGDNYGYTF. The DNA of the CDR3 is TGTGTCAGCAGCTTAGGGGATAACTATGGCTACACCTTC.

This clonotype was recorded a few times. The DNA of the CDR3 is TGCGCCAGCAGCCCCCGACAGAGCCTGGGAGAGACCCAGTACTTC. Translated, it gives CASSPRQSLGETQYF. The J gene is TRBJ2-5, the V gene TRBV4-1; possibly TRBD1 for D (5 bases). The V and J ends lost 4 bases and 4 bases respectively, with 16 bases between them. Germline V gene data show CDR1 as MGHRA and CDR2 as YSYEKL. The CDR3 has 15 amino acids.

Ten or more counts support this clonotype. CDR3 protein: CASSSTGATEAFF. In DNA form, the CDR3 reads TGCGCCAGCAGCTCCACAGGGGCCACTGAAGCTTTCTTT. This chain links TRBV5-1 with TRBJ1-1, with 7 bases fitting TRBD1. There are 13 residues in the CDR3. The trim removed 3 bases at V and 4 bases at J, leaving 3 bases unmatched. CDR1 and CDR2 from the germline V gene are SGHRS and YFSETQ.

This clonotype has only one observation. J is TRBJ2-7 and V is TRBV5-4; a weak D match, TRBD2 (6 bases). The CDR3 covers 13 residues. Germline CDR1 SGHNT, CDR2 YYREEE (reference sequence). The V end lost 9 bases, the J end lost 3 bases, and 16 bases lay between the germline ends. The chain's CDR3 is CATNPSENYEQYF. The CDR3 region has the DNA TGTGCCACCAATCCTAGCGAGAACTACGAGCAGTACTTC.

V gene TRBV6-5 combines with J gene TRBJ2-3, with D hard to call. The V gene lost 6 bases and the J gene lost 1 base, with 14 bases spanning the gap. This CDR3 contains 15 residues. Germline-derived CDR1 and CDR2 are MNHEY and SVGAGI. The CDR3 region has the DNA TGTGCCAGCAGCCGGGCTTCAATTGGCACAGATACGCAGTATTTT. This sequence encodes CASSRASIGTDTQYF.

The chain joins TRBV3-1 to TRBJ1-1, with D unclear. Germline CDR1 reads LGHDT; CDR2 reads YNNKEL (reference sequence). The germline V and J ends were trimmed by 4 bases and 6 bases, with 15 bases remaining between them. This CDR3 is 14 amino acids long. CDR3 protein: CASSLKVEGAEAFF. The CDR3 DNA follows: TGTGCCAGCAGCCTCAAGGTGGAAGGCGCTGAAGCTTTCTTT.

This clonotype was recorded a few times. The J gene is TRBJ1-5, the V gene TRBV6-5; D remains ambiguous. The CDR3 sequence is 16 residues long. Trimming pared 0 bases from V and 7 bases from J, leaving 16 bases between. CDR1 is MNHEY and CDR2 is SVGAGI in the germline V gene. CDR3 DNA sequence: TGTGCCAGCAGTTACTCGATCCCCGGCCCGGGGCAGCCCCAGCATTTT. This codes for CASSYSIPGPGQPQHF.

This clonotype was observed many times. The rearrangement joins TRBV5-6 to TRBJ1-3; 9 bases are shared with TRBD1. There are 15 residues in the CDR3. Per the germline V gene, CDR1 is SGHDT and CDR2 is YYEEEE. The V gene end was trimmed by 4 bases and the J gene end by 5 bases; junction bases not matched to a gene: 7. The DNA for the CDR3 is TGTGCCAGCAGCGTGGACAGGGGAGGGCGAAACACCATATATTTT. The encoded protein is CASSVDRGGRNTIYF.

V usage is TRBV11-2 and J usage is TRBJ2-2; 7 bases map to TRBD1. The J segment lost 5 bases and the V segment lost 8 bases, leaving 8 bases of the junction unmatched. This CDR3 is built from 14 residues. Germline CDR1 and CDR2: SGHAT and FQNNGV. The CDR3 sequence is CASGTDVRTGELFF. The CDR3 DNA follows: TGTGCCAGCGGGACAGACGTGAGGACCGGGGAGCTGTTTTTT.